This T cell receptor (beta chain) was documented in a study of post-analysis software for immune sequencing data. Study results and limitations: About five TRBV segments, including TRBV5-6, TRBV5-1 and TRBV20-1, were more frequent in patients than controls.

The J segment lost 0 bases and the V segment lost 2 bases, leaving 12 bases of the junction unmatched. The CDR3 contains 19 residues. Every TCR beta cDNA library bore unique molecular identifiers. Input populations of roughly 0.85 to 11 million T cells gave rise to 500,000 to 600,000 cDNA molecules. TCRdb fed the PCR reads into MiXCR, producing one record per CDR3 protein. The top ten clones hold roughly 13% of a sample with approximately 360,000 distinct CDR3 sequences, around a third of them seen once. Regarding this clonotype: Its matching antigen is unknown.

V usage is TRBV12-3 or TRBV12-4 and J usage is TRBJ2-2; 7 bases map to TRBD2. The sample consisted of blood. The receptor's source is a girl aged 5 to 17 with multiple sclerosis. CDR3 nucleotides: TGTGCCAGCAGTTTAACCACCCGCGGACTAGTTCCGAACACCGGGGAGCTGTTTTTT. Amino acid sequence: CASSLTTRGLVPNTGELFF.